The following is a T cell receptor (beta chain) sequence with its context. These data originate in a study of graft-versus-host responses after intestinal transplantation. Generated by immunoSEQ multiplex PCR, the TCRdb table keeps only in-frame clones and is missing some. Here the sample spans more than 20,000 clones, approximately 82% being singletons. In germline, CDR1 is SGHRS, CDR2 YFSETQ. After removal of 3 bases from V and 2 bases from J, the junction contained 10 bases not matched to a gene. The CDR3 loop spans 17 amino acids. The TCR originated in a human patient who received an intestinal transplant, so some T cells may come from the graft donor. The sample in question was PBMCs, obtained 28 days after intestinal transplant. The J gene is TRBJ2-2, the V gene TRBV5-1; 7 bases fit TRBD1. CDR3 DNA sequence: TGCGCCAGCAGCTCGGCTCTGGACAGGACCAACACCGGGGAGCTGTTTTTT. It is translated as CASSSALDRTNTGELFF.